The 19 T cell receptor beta chains presented below share a single source sample, sequenced in a study of blood T cells in healthy people across ages. The second PCR ran roughly 7 to 12 cycles with a sample-barcoded 5' primer and J-beta primers. MiXCR was run by TCRdb on the 5' RACE reads, yielding one entry per CDR3 protein. Of around 780,000 distinct CDR3 sequences in the sample, roughly 25% were seen once. This sample also belongs to another study, concerning T cells of mothers and their children.

Sequenced: blood. Receptors originate from a boy between 10 and 17 years old in good health.

In its sample, this clonotype was seen a few times. For the CDR3, the DNA is TGTGCCAGCCGTCGGGGGGAGGATGAGCAGTTCTTC. Translation gives CASRRGEDEQFF. This chain uses TRBV2 with TRBJ2-1; 7 nucleotides align to TRBD2. The CDR3 has 12 amino acids. Germline loops: CDR1 SNHLY, CDR2 FYNNEI. J gave up 8 bases and V 8 bases, and 6 bases lay outside the gene matches.

J is TRBJ1-6 and V is TRBV7-6, with 8 bases that match TRBD1. Germline CDR1 reads SGHVS; CDR2 reads FNYEAQ. V lost 1 base to trimming and J lost 8 bases; unmatched junction nucleotides: 7. The CDR3 is made up of 16 amino acids. Here the CDR3 DNA reads TGTGCCAGCAGCTTAGGGACAGGGATTCGGGATTCACCCCTCCACTTT. Translating it yields CASSLGTGIRDSPLHF.

V is TRBV6-1 and J is TRBJ2-5, with 10 bases fitting TRBD1. The last part of the DNA fits TRBJ2-1 better; the J call may be wrong. The germline CDR1 and CDR2 sequences are MNHNS and SASEGT. The CDR3 sequence is 14 residues long. The CDR3 region is CASRMRDRGPEQFF. The CDR3 nucleotides are TGTGCCAGCAGGATGCGGGACAGGGGCCCTGAGCAGTTCTTC.

This clonotype came up a few times. CDR3 DNA sequence: TGTGCCAGCAGTACAGGGGATTTGGAAGCTTTCTTT. It codes for CASSTGDLEAFF. The chain joins TRBV27 to TRBJ1-1, with 7 nucleotides matching TRBD1. Germline loops: CDR1 MNHEY, CDR2 SMNVEV (reference sequence). This CDR3 is built from 12 residues. The junction had 5 bases not matched to a gene; V was cut back by 5 bases and J by 8 bases.

This clonotype was observed a handful of times. J is TRBJ2-1 and V is TRBV11-2; 8 nucleotides match TRBD2. The CDR3 covers 18 residues. From germline, CDR1 is SGHAT and CDR2 FQNNGV. V was clipped by 3 bases and J by 0 bases; unmatched bases: 10. This CDR3 reads CASSFGRGGGSSYNEQFF. The CDR3 DNA follows: TGTGCCAGCAGCTTTGGGAGGGGCGGGGGGAGCTCCTACAATGAGCAGTTCTTC.

This chain uses TRBV5-1 with TRBJ1-5; no firm D call. CDR1 SGHRS and CDR2 YFSETQ come from the germline V gene. This CDR3 has 15 amino acids. Trimming cost V 0 bases and J 9 bases, with 16 bases left between them. The CDR3 DNA reads as TGCGCCAGCAGCTTGGAGGGAGGCCCGACGGGGCCCCAGCATTTT. Translating gives CASSLEGGPTGPQHF.

This clonotype was counted only a few times. V is TRBV9 and J is TRBJ2-5; a possible D gene is TRBD1 (5 bases). Matching the DNA end better, TRBJ2-1 makes the J call doubtful. This CDR3 has 15 amino acids. Germline CDR1 is SGDLS and CDR2 is YYNGEE. CDR3 in amino acids: CASSVTRASNNEQFF. CDR3 bases: TGTGCCAGCAGCGTAACCAGGGCTTCGAACAATGAGCAGTTCTTC.

This chain connects TRBV6-6 to TRBJ2-7; 8 bases fit TRBD1. Trimming removed 4 bases from V and 5 bases from J; junction bases left unmatched: 10. In germline, CDR1 is MNHNY, CDR2 SVGAGI (reference sequence). The CDR3 extends over 15 amino acids. CDR3 residues: CASSLSRQGADEQYF. CDR3 bases: TGTGCCAGCAGTTTGAGTCGGCAGGGGGCCGACGAGCAGTACTTC.

The chain employs TRBV20-1 and TRBJ1-2; 7 nucleotides agree with TRBD1. After removal of 5 bases from V and 3 bases from J, the junction contained 6 bases not matched to a gene. Germline V lookup: CDR1 DFQATT, CDR2 SNEGSKA (reference sequence). The CDR3 loop spans 13 amino acids. The CDR3 region has the DNA TGCAGTGCTGAAGACAGGGACGACTATGGCTACACCTTC. This encodes CSAEDRDDYGYTF.

The chain combines TRBV12-3 or TRBV12-4 with TRBJ1-5; 7 positions agree with TRBD1. The ends lost 7 bases at V and 0 bases at J; junction bases unmatched: 6. This CDR3 contains 15 residues. The CDR3 coding sequence is TGTGCCAGCAACCGGGACAGAAATAGCAATCAGCCCCAGCATTTT. It specifies CASNRDRNSNQPQHF.

The V gene is TRBV5-1, the J gene TRBJ2-3; D is possibly TRBD1 or TRBD2 (5 bases each). V was shortened by 4 bases and J by 8 bases, with 17 bases between the two germline ends. Germline-derived CDR1 and CDR2 are SGHRS and YFSETQ. The CDR3 covers 14 residues. CDR3 amino acids: CASSVAGDGGTQYF. The CDR3 DNA follows: TGCGCCAGCAGCGTAGCCGGGGACGGAGGTACGCAGTATTTT.

The chain joins TRBV6-2 or TRBV6-3 to TRBJ2-2; D is uncertain. The V gene's germline CDR1 is MNHEY and CDR2 SVGEGT. The CDR3 has 15 residues. Trimming left V 6 bases short and J 3 bases short, with 14 bases between. DNA of the CDR3: TGTGCCAGCAGCCCCCTTGCACGCTACACCGGGGAGCTGTTTTTT. Translated: CASSPLARYTGELFF.

This chain uses TRBV12-3 or TRBV12-4 with TRBJ2-5; D tentatively reads TRBD1 or TRBD2 (5 bases each). Between the trimmed V and J ends, which lost 5 bases and 2 bases, there was a span of 12 bases. CDR3 size: 14 residues. CDR3 region: CASSTRDGQETQYF. CDR3 DNA: TGTGCCAGCAGTACCCGGGACGGACAAGAGACCCAGTACTTC.

The rearrangement links TRBV5-1 to TRBJ2-5; D remains unclear. Germline assignment: CDR1 SGHRS and CDR2 YFSETQ. Trimming stripped 4 bases from V and 4 bases from J, with 14 bases between. The CDR3 extends over 14 amino acids. CDR3 loop: CASSPNGLGETQYF. In DNA, the CDR3 is TGCGCCAGCAGCCCCAACGGCCTGGGAGAGACCCAGTACTTC. The complete variable domain, with remaining parts taken from reference TRBV5-1 and TRBJ2-5, reads KAGVTQTPRYLIKTRGQQVTLSCSPISGHRSVSWYQQTPGQGLQFLFEYFSETQRNKGNFPGRFSGRQFSNSRSEMNVSTLELGDSALYLCASSPNGLGETQYFGPGTRLLVL.

The chain combines TRBV6-5 with TRBJ2-7; D unclear. The germline CDR1 and CDR2 sequences are MNHEY and SVGAGI. V lost 3 bases to trimming and J lost 2 bases, with 11 bases between them. CDR3 length: 14 amino acids. CDR3 DNA: TGTGCCAGCAGTTATAGGCTCCAGGCCTACGAGCAGTACTTC. Protein product: CASSYRLQAYEQYF.

The chain couples TRBV18 to TRBJ2-7, with D perhaps matching TRBD1 or TRBD2 (5 bases each). The CDR3 covers 15 residues. V gave up 6 bases and J gave up 3 bases, with 18 bases separating them. CDR1 KGHSH and CDR2 LQKENI come from the germline V gene. The CDR3 DNA reads as TGTGCCAGCTCCTTTGCCGGGACGGAGAGCTACGAGCAGTACTTC. This sequence encodes CASSFAGTESYEQYF.

This clonotype appeared a few times. V and J are TRBV18 and TRBJ2-7; no reliable D call. This CDR3 is 12 amino acids long. Trimming removed 6 bases from V and 6 bases from J, with 12 bases in between. Germline values: CDR1 KGHSH, CDR2 LQKENI. The CDR3 region has the DNA TGTGCCAGCTCCCCAACATGGGGCGAGCAGTACTTC. This translates into CASSPTWGEQYF. Full variable domain (remainder filled in from reference TRBV18 and TRBJ2-7): NAGVMQNPRHLVRRRGQEARLRCSPMKGHSHVYWYRQLPEEGLKFMVYLQKENIIDESGMPKERFSAEFPKEGPSILRIQQVVRGDSAAYFCASSPTWGEQYFGPGTRLTVT.

The chain recombines TRBV7-2 with TRBJ2-5; 15 positions match TRBD2. The J call is uncertain, as TRBJ2-1 better fits the DNA end. CDR1 is SGHTA and CDR2 is FQGNSA in the germline V gene. This CDR3 is 14 amino acids long. CDR3 nucleotide sequence: TGTGCCAGCAGCTTAACGGGACTAGCGGGGGGGCAGTTCTTC. Translated: CASSLTGLAGGQFF.

This sequence joins TRBV6-5 and TRBJ2-1; possible D gene TRBD2, 6 bases. The DNA end is a closer match to TRBJ2-5, so the J assignment may be wrong. This CDR3 is 14 amino acids long. Per the germline V gene, CDR1 is MNHEY and CDR2 is SVGAGI. CDR3 residues: CASSPGLHRETQYF. DNA of the CDR3: TGTGCCAGCAGCCCGGGACTCCACCGGGAGACCCAGTACTTC.